The sequence of this TCR beta chain was determined in a study of blood T cell repertoires in COVID-19. The CDR3 is 14 amino acids. CDR1 and CDR2 (germline): DFQATT, SNEGSKA (reference sequence). V was cut by 3 bases and J by 4 bases, with 16 bases left in between. Libraries were prepared by immunoSEQ multiplex PCR; TCRdb keeps only in-frame clonotypes and omits some of them. The sample carries 490,000 or so clones, less than 90% recorded once. This TCR was sampled from a woman in her sixties who had recovered from COVID-19. This chain joins TRBV20-1 and TRBJ2-7, with D possibly TRBD1 on 6 matching bases. The sample taken for sequencing was PBMCs or T cells enriched from blood (not recorded which). CDR3 residues: CSASQGKNGYEQYF. CDR3 DNA: TGCAGTGCTAGTCAGGGGAAGAATGGTTACGAGCAGTACTTC.